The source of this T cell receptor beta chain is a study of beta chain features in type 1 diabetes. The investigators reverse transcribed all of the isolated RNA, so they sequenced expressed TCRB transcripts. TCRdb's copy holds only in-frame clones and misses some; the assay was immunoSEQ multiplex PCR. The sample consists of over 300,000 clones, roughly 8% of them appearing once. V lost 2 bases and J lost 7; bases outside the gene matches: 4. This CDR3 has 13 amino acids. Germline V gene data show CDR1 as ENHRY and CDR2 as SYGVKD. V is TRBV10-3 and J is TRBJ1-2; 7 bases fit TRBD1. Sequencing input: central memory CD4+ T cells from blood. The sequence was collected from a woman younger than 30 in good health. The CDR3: CAISETGDRGYTF. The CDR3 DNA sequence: TGTGCCATCAGTGAGACAGGGGATCGTGGCTACACCTTC.